Listed below are T cell receptor beta chains from one sample, sequenced in a study of blood T cell repertoires in COVID-19. Repertoires were generated with immunoSEQ multiplex PCR, while TCRdb's copy carries only in-frame clones and drops some. The sample records 50,000 or so clones, under 85% being singletons. Sequenced input: peripheral blood. All receptors derive from a man aged 40-49 years with acute or convalescent COVID-19. CDR3s include the opening cysteine and the closing phenylalanine or tryptophan. A D gene is named only where the DNA matches it firmly. Expanded clones are given a class, and other clones once, few, many or no size at all.

J gene | V gene | D gene | clone size | CDR3 protein | CDR3 DNA
TRBJ2-2 | TRBV4-2 | TRBD2 | once | CASSARTSSGELFF | TGTGCCAGCAGCGCCCGGACTAGCAGTGGGGAGCTGTTTTTT
TRBJ1-1 | TRBV2 | TRBD1 | . | CASSLNRQGEAFF | TGTGCCAGCAGTCTCAATAGACAGGGTGAAGCTTTCTTT
TRBJ1-6 | TRBV2 | . | . | CASSSDTGASPLHF | TGTGCCAGCAGCTCAGACACTGGGGCTTCACCCCTCCACTTT
TRBJ1-1 | TRBV19 | TRBD1 | once | CASSPRTGEAFF | TGTGCCAGTAGTCCTAGGACAGGTGAAGCTTTCTTT
TRBJ2-5 | TRBV11-3 | TRBD1 | . | CASSRQGQETQYF | TGTGCCAGCAGCCGACAGGGCCAAGAGACCCAGTACTTC
TRBJ1-3 | TRBV7-8 | . | . | CASSPRDKGNTIYF | TGTGCCAGCAGCCCCCGGGACAAAGGAAACACCATATATTTT
TRBJ1-5 | TRBV6-5 | TRBD1 | . | CASSRQGGQPQHF | TGTGCCAGCAGTAGACAGGGAGGTCAGCCCCAGCATTTT
TRBJ1-5 | TRBV19 | . | . | CASSNLLSNQPQHF | TGTGCCAGTAGTAATCTTTTGAGCAATCAGCCCCAGCATTTT
TRBJ1-1 | TRBV29-1 | . | . | CSVRSGRMNTEAFF | TGCAGCGTTCGATCGGGTCGCATGAACACTGAAGCTTTCTTT
TRBJ1-4 | TRBV5-1 | TRBD1 | . | CASSLQGDRAEKLFF | TGCGCCAGCAGCTTGCAAGGGGACAGGGCTGAAAAACTGTTTTTT
TRBJ2-3 | TRBV18 | TRBD2 | . | CASSIFGRDTQYF | TGTGCCAGCTCCATCTTCGGGAGGGATACGCAGTATTTT
TRBJ2-1 | TRBV6-5 | . | . | CASSSGEHNEQFF | TGTGCCAGCAGTTCGGGGGAACACAATGAGCAGTTCTTC
TRBJ2-2 | TRBV21-1 | . | . | CASSKDSAGISTGELFF | TGTGCCAGCAGCAAAGATTCGGCGGGAATTTCAACCGGGGAGCTGTTTTTT
TRBJ2-1 | TRBV5-1 | TRBD2 | . | CASSLAPGLAALNSYNEQFF | TGCGCCAGCAGCTTGGCTCCGGGACTAGCGGCCCTCAACTCCTACAATGAGCAGTTCTTC
TRBJ2-7 | TRBV7-9 | . | medium-sized | CASASGRSYEQYF | TGTGCCAGCGCCTCGGGTCGAAGCTACGAGCAGTACTTC
TRBJ2-3 | TRBV5-1 | TRBD1 | many | CASSLQGAQDTQYF | TGCGCCAGCAGCTTGCAGGGGGCGCAAGATACGCAGTATTTT
TRBJ2-7 | TRBV30 | TRBD1 | . | CAWSPGRGMLGAEQYF | TGTGCCTGGAGTCCCGGCAGGGGGATGCTTGGCGCCGAGCAGTACTTC
TRBJ1-4 | TRBV19 | . | . | CASSIVRPNEKLFF | TGTGCCAGTAGTATAGTGCGGCCGAACGAAAAACTGTTTTTT
TRBJ1-2 | TRBV7-9 | . | . | CASSLSRDSGYTF | TGTGCCAGCAGCTTAAGTCGGGATTCTGGCTACACCTTC
TRBJ2-1 | TRBV5-1 | . | . | CASSRTLAFYNEQFF | TGCGCCAGCAGCCGTACCCTGGCATTCTACAATGAGCAGTTCTTC
TRBJ1-1 | TRBV2 | . | . | CASTDSPGHDDTEAFF | TGTGCCAGCACCGATTCGCCCGGACACGACGACACTGAAGCTTTCTTT
TRBJ1-5 | TRBV28 | . | . | CASSLSQTRGPQHF | TGTGCCAGCAGTTTATCACAGACCAGGGGGCCCCAGCATTTT
TRBJ1-2 | TRBV7-2 | TRBD1 | . | CASSPSRGENGYTF | TGTGCCAGCAGCCCCAGCAGGGGGGAGAATGGCTACACCTTC
TRBJ2-7 | TRBV7-9 | . | once | CASSSGDEQYF | TGTGCCAGCAGTTCGGGGGACGAGCAGTACTTC
TRBJ2-4 | TRBV19 | . | . | CASSQGHQNIQYF | TGTGCCAGTAGTCAGGGGCACCAAAACATTCAGTACTTC
TRBJ2-5 | TRBV24-1 | . | . | CATRSPPPSGETQYF | TGTGCCACCAGGTCCCCCCCTCCTTCGGGGGAGACCCAGTACTTC
TRBJ2-1 | TRBV7-2 | . | few | CASSSGLLEFF | TGTGCCAGCAGCTCGGGACTTTTAGAGTTCTTC
TRBJ2-5 | TRBV7-2 | . | . | CASSLTVGGKTQYF | TGTGCCAGCAGCCTGACAGTCGGAGGGAAGACCCAGTACTTC
TRBJ2-5 | TRBV27 | . | . | CASRVTRAEGTQYF | TGTGCCAGCAGAGTTACGCGGGCGGAGGGGACCCAGTACTTC
TRBJ2-1 | TRBV5-1 | TRBD1 | . | CASSLGQDRGWHEQFF | TGCGCCAGCAGCTTGGGTCAGGACAGGGGTTGGCATGAGCAGTTCTTC
TRBJ1-5 | TRBV19 | TRBD1 | . | CASSKETGGYQPQHF | TGTGCCAGTAGTAAGGAAACAGGGGGGTATCAGCCCCAGCATTTT
TRBJ2-3 | TRBV5-8 | TRBD1 | once | CASSFGQAFSTDTQYF | TGTGCCAGCAGCTTCGGACAGGCTTTTAGCACAGATACGCAGTATTTT